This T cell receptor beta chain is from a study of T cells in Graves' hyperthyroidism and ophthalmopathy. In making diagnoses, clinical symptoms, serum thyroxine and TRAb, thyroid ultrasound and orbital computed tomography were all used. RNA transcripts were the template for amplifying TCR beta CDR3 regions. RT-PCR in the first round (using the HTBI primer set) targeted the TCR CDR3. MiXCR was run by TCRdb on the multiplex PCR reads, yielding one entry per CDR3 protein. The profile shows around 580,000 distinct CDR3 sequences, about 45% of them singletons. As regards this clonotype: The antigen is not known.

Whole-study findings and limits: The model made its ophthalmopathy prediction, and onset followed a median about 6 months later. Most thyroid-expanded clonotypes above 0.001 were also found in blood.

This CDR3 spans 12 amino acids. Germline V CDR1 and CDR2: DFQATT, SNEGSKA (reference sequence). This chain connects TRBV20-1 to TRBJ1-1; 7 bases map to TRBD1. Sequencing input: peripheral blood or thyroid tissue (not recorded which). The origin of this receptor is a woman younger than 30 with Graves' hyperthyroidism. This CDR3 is CSADREDTEAFF. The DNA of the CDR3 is TGCAGCGCCGACAGGGAGGACACTGAAGCTTTCTTT.